This is a list of T cell receptor beta chains from one sample in a study of blood T cell repertoires in COVID-19. Assay: immunoSEQ multiplex PCR; the TCRdb copy retains only in-frame clones and omits some. The sample has roughly 120,000 clones, roughly 79% seen once. Specimen: peripheral blood. The receptors originated from a man in his sixties or seventies with active or convalescent COVID-19. CDR3s include the opening cysteine and the closing phenylalanine or tryptophan. A D gene is named only where the DNA matches it firmly. Size values are once, few and many counts, or a class for expanded clones, and some rows have none.

clone_size j_call v_call d_call cdr3_nt cdr3_aa
NA TRBJ2-1 TRBV24-1 TRBD1 TGTGCCACCAGGGGGGGACAGGGGGCAGTTGGTGAGCAGTTCTTC CATRGGQGAVGEQFF
NA TRBJ1-3 TRBV7-6 NA TGTGCCAGCAGCTTAGAGGGAGGACGGAACTACGACACCATATATTTT CASSLEGGRNYDTIYF
NA TRBJ2-7 TRBV10-3 TRBD1 TGTGCCATCAGTGACTCGGGACAGGGATACGAGCAGTACTTC CAISDSGQGYEQYF
NA TRBJ2-1 TRBV2 NA TGTGCCAGCAGTGAAGGGGCCTTAACCAGGGGCGGATACGGTCGACGCAATGAGCAGTTCTTC CASSEGALTRGGYGRRNEQFF
NA TRBJ1-3 TRBV5-6 NA TGTGCCAGCAGCTTCGCAGGTGGAAACACCATATATTTT CASSFAGGNTIYF
once TRBJ2-5 TRBV27 NA TGTGCCAGCAGTCTCCGGGACCAAGAGACCCAGTACTTC CASSLRDQETQYF
once TRBJ1-2 TRBV7-2 NA TGTGCCAGCAGCCTAAAGGGGGACGGCTGGTTAGGCTACACCTTC CASSLKGDGWLGYTF
NA TRBJ2-1 TRBV5-6 TRBD2 TGTGCCAGCAGCGTACTAGCGGGAGGCGCTGAGCAGTTCTTC CASSVLAGGAEQFF
NA TRBJ2-4 TRBV5-6 NA TGTGCCAGCAGCTTGGGGGGGACTCCCCGTAGGTACTTC CASSLGGTPRRYF
NA TRBJ2-1 TRBV9 TRBD1 TGTGCCAGCAGCGTAGCGGGACAGGGGGGCAATGAGCAGTTCTTC CASSVAGQGGNEQFF
NA TRBJ2-3 TRBV29-1 NA TGCAGCGCCGGGACGCGGGATAGCACAGATACGCAGTATTTT CSAGTRDSTDTQYF
NA TRBJ2-1 TRBV27 TRBD2 TGTGCCAGCACCCCATGGGAAAGACTAGCGGGAGGAGGCAATGAGCAGTTCTTC CASTPWERLAGGGNEQFF
NA TRBJ2-7 TRBV25-1 NA TGTGCCAGCAGTGCCGAAACACATTCCTACGAGCAGTACTTC CASSAETHSYEQYF
NA TRBJ2-5 TRBV29-1 TRBD1 TGCAGCGTTCCTGGGACAGACCAAGAGACCCAGTACTTC CSVPGTDQETQYF
NA TRBJ2-5 TRBV7-8 TRBD2 TGTGCCAGCAGCCCACAAGCGGGAGTTAAAGAGACCCAGTACTTC CASSPQAGVKETQYF
NA TRBJ2-7 TRBV5-6 NA TGTGCCAGCAGCCCGGGACAATTCTACGAGCAGTACTTC CASSPGQFYEQYF
once TRBJ2-5 TRBV30 TRBD2 TGTGCCTGGAGTGTAGGTCTAGCGGGGGGGGAAGAGACCCAGTACTTC CAWSVGLAGGEETQYF
NA TRBJ2-1 TRBV19 TRBD2 TGTGCCAGTAGTAGGACTAGCGGGGGCTCCTACAATGAGCAGTTCTTC CASSRTSGGSYNEQFF
NA TRBJ2-5 TRBV10-3 NA TGTGCCATTGCCCGGAGGGAGACCGAGACCCAGTACTTC CAIARRETETQYF
NA TRBJ2-3 TRBV6-1 TRBD1 TGTGCCAGCAGTGTTGGGACAGGGGCTAGCACAGATACGCAGTATTTT CASSVGTGASTDTQYF
NA TRBJ2-5 TRBV5-1 NA TGCGCCAGCAGCTTCTGGACAGCTCAAGAGACCCAGTACTTC CASSFWTAQETQYF
NA TRBJ2-3 TRBV9 TRBD2 TGTGCCAGCAGCGTAGCGGCTAGCGGGGGTGATACGCAGTATTTT CASSVAASGGDTQYF
NA TRBJ1-1 TRBV18 NA TGTGCCAGCTCACCTGGGGCTCATACAAAAGCTTTCTTT CASSPGAHTKAFF
NA TRBJ2-2 TRBV7-3 TRBD1 TGTGCCAGCAGCCTCGACAGGGCGAACACCGGGGAGCTGTTTTTT CASSLDRANTGELFF
once TRBJ1-2 TRBV3-1/TRBV3-2 NA TGTGCCAGCAGCCGGCCCACCTTC CASSRPTF
NA TRBJ2-1 TRBV19 NA TGTGCCAGTAGTTTAGGACAGAACACCTACAATGAGCAGTTCTTC CASSLGQNTYNEQFF
few TRBJ2-7 TRBV12-5 TRBD1 TGTGCTAGCGCTATCGGTCCCGGGACAGGTAACGAGCAGTACTTC CASAIGPGTGNEQYF
NA TRBJ1-2 TRBV7-2 TRBD1 TGTGCCAGCAGCCCGGGACAGGTGTATGGCTACACCTTC CASSPGQVYGYTF
few TRBJ1-2 TRBV28 NA TGTGCCAGCAGGCCGCAGGCAGGGAGGTTTAATGGCTACACCTTC CASRPQAGRFNGYTF
NA TRBJ2-7 TRBV7-2 NA TGTGCCAGCAGCACATCTCGGAGGGCCGGTAACGAGCAGTACTTC CASSTSRRAGNEQYF
NA TRBJ2-2 TRBV7-6 NA TGTGCCAGCAGCAGATCCCGACCGGGACTCAACACCGGGGAGCTGTTTTTT CASSRSRPGLNTGELFF
NA TRBJ1-1 TRBV12-5 NA TGTGCTAGTGGTCCCCCTAGAGGCTTGAACACTGAAGCTTTCTTT CASGPPRGLNTEAFF
NA TRBJ1-2 TRBV6-5 NA TGTGCCAGCAGTTACTCGGGGGCCAACTATGGCTACACCTTC CASSYSGANYGYTF
NA TRBJ1-2 TRBV5-5 NA TGTGCCAGCAGCTTGAACAGGGCAAACTATGGCTACACCTTC CASSLNRANYGYTF
NA TRBJ2-3 TRBV10-3 NA TGTGCCATCAGCAGAACGAGGACATCCGAGGTAGATACGCAGTATTTT CAISRTRTSEVDTQYF
once TRBJ2-2 TRBV3-1/TRBV3-2 TRBD2 TGTGCCAGCAGCCAAGGCCGGCGGGGGGTCACCGGGGAGCTGTTTTTT CASSQGRRGVTGELFF
NA TRBJ1-2 TRBV15 TRBD1 TGTGCCACCAGCAGAGATTGGGGCCTACGGGACAGGGGTCTTTATGGCTACACCTTC CATSRDWGLRDRGLYGYTF
few TRBJ2-2 TRBV11-3 TRBD2 TGTGCCAGCAGCTTCGGGGCGGGGGGCCTAGCGAACACCGGGGAGCTGTTTTTT CASSFGAGGLANTGELFF
few TRBJ2-7 TRBV6-5 TRBD2 TGTGCCAGCAAGCCCGGGACTAGGCCCGAATACGAGCAGTACTTC CASKPGTRPEYEQYF
NA TRBJ1-2 TRBV5-1 TRBD1 TGCGCCAGCAGCTGGACAGGGGACGGTGGCTACACCTTC CASSWTGDGGYTF